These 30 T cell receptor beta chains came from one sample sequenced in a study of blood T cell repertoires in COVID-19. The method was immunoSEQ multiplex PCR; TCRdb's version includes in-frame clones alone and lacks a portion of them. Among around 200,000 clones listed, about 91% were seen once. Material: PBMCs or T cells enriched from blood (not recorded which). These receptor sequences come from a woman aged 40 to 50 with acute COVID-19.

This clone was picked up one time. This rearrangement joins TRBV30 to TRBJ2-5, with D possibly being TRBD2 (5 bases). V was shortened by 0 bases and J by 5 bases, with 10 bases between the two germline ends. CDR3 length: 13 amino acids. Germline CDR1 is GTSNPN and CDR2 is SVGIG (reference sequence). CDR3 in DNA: TGTGCCTGGAGTGTACTAGTGGGGGAGACCCAGTACTTC. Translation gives CAWSVLVGETQYF.

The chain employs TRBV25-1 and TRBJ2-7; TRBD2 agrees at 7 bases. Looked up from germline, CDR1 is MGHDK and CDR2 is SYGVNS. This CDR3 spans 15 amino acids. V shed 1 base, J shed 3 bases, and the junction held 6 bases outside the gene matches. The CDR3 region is CASSESLGLNYEQYF. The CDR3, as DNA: TGTGCCAGCAGTGAATCGTTGGGACTAAACTACGAGCAGTACTTC.

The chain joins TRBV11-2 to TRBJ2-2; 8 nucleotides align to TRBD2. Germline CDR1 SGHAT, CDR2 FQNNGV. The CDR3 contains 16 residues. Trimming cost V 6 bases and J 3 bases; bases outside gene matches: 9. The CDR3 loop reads CASRGLRGADTGELFF. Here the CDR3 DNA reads TGTGCCAGCAGGGGTTTGCGGGGGGCCGACACCGGGGAGCTGTTTTTT.

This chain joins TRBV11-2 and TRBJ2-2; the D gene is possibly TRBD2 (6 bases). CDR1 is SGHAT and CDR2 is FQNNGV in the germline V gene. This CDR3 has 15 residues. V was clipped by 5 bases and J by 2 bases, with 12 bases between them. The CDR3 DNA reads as TGTGCCAGCAGCCTGACTAGAACAAACACCGGGGAGCTGTTTTTT. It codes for CASSLTRTNTGELFF.

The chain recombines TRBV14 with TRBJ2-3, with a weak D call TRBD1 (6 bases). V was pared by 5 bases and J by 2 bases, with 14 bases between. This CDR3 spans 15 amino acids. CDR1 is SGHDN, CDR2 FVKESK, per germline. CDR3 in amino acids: CASSWTGQSTDTQYF. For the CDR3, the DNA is TGTGCCAGCAGCTGGACTGGACAGTCCACAGATACGCAGTATTTT.

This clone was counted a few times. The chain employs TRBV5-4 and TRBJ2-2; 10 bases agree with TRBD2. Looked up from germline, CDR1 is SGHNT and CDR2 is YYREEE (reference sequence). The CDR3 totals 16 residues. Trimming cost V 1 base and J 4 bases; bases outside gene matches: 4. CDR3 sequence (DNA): TGTGCCAGCAGCTTGCGTCCTAGCGGGAGCACCGGGGAGCTGTTTTTT. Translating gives CASSLRPSGSTGELFF.

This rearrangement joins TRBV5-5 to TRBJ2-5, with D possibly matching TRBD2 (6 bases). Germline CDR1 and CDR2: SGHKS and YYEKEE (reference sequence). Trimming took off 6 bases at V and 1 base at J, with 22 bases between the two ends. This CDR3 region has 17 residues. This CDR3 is CASNARGGRGLQETQYF. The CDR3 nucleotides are TGTGCCAGCAATGCCCGGGGCGGTAGGGGACTCCAAGAGACCCAGTACTTC.

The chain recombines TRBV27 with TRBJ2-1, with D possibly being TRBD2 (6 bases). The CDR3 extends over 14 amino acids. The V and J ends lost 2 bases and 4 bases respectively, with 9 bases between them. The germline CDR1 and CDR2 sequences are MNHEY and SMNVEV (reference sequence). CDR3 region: CASSLGGGYNEQFF. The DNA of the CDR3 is TGTGCCAGCAGTTTAGGTGGGGGGTACAATGAGCAGTTCTTC.

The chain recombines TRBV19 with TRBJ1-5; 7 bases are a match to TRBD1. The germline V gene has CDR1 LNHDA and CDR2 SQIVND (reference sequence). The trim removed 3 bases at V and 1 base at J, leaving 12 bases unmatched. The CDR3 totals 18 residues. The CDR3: CASSMKLTGAQSNQPQHF. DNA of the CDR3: TGTGCCAGTAGTATGAAGCTCACAGGGGCGCAAAGCAATCAGCCCCAGCATTTT. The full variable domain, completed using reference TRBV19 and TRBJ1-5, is DGGITQSPKYLFRKEGQNVTLSCEQNLNHDAMYWYRQDPGQGLRLIYYSQIVNDFQKGDIAEGYSVSREKKESFPLTVTSAQKNPTAFYLCASSMKLTGAQSNQPQHFGDGTRLSIL.

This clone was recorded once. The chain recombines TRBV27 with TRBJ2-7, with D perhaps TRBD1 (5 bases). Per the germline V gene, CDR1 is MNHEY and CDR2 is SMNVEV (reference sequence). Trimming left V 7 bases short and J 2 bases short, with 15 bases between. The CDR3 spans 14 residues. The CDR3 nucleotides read TGTGCCAGCATGGTCGGGCTAGGGGCCTACGAGCAGTACTTC. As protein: CASMVGLGAYEQYF.

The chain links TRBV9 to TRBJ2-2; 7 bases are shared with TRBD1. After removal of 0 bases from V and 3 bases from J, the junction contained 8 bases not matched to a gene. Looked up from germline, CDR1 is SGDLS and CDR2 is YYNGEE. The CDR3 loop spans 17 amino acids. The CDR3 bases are TGTGCCAGCAGCGTAGACGGAAGGGGGCAGGACACCGGGGAGCTGTTTTTT. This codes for CASSVDGRGQDTGELFF.

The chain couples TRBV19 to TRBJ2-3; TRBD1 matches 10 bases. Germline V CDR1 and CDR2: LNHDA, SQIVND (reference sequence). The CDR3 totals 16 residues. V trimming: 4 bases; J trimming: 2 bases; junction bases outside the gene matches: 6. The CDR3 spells CASSTRTGGNTDTQYF. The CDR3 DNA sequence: TGTGCCAGTAGTACGAGGACAGGGGGGAACACAGATACGCAGTATTTT.

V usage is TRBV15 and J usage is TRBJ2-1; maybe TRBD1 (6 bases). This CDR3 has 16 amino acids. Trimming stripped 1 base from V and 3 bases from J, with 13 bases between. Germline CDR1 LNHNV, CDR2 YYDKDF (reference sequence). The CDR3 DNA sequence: TGTGCCACCAGCAGAGGTCCAGGGGAAGGCTACAATGAGCAGTTCTTC. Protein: CATSRGPGEGYNEQFF.

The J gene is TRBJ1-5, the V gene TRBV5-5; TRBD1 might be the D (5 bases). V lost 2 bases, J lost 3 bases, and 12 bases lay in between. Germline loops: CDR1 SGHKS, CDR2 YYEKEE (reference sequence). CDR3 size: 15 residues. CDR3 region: CASSLAGNFNQPQHF. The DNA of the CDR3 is TGTGCCAGCAGCTTAGCAGGGAATTTCAATCAGCCCCAGCATTTT.

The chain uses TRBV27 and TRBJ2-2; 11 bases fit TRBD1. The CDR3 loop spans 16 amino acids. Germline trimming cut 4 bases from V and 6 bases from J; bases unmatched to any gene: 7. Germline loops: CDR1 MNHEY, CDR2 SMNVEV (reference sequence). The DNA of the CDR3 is TGTGCCAGCAGTTCCTATACGGGACAGGGGGCCGGGGAGCTGTTTTTT. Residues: CASSSYTGQGAGELFF.

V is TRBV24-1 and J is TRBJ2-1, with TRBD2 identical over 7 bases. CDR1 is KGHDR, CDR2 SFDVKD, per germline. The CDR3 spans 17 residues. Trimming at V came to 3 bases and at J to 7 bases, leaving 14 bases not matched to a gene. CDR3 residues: CATSDPNRDYNMNEQFF. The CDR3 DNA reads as TGTGCCACCAGTGATCCAAACCGGGACTATAATATGAATGAGCAGTTCTTC.

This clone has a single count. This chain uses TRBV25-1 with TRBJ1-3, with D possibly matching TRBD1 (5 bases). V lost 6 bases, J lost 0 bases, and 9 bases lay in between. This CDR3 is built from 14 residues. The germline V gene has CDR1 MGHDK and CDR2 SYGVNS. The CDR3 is CASRETASGNTIYF. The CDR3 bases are TGTGCCAGCAGGGAGACAGCCTCTGGAAACACCATATATTTT.

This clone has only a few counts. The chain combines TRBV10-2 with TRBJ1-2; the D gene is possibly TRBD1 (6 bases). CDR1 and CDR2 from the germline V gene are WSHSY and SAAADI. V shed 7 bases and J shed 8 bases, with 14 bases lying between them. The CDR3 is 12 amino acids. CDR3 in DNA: TGCGCCAGCACCGGACAGTATGGCGGCTACACCTTC. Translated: CASTGQYGGYTF.

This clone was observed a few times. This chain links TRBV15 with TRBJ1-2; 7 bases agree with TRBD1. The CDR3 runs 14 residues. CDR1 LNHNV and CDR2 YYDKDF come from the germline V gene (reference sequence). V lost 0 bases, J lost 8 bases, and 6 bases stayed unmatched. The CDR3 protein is CATSREGGLMGYTF. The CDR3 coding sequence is TGTGCCACCAGCAGAGAAGGGGGCCTGATGGGCTACACCTTC.

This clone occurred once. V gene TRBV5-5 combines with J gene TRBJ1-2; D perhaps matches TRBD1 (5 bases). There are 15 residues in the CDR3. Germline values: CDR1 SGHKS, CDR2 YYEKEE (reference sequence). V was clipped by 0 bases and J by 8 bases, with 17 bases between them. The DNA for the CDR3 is TGTGCCAGCAGCTTGGGTTCGGCACAGGCAGGAGGCTACACCTTC. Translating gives CASSLGSAQAGGYTF.

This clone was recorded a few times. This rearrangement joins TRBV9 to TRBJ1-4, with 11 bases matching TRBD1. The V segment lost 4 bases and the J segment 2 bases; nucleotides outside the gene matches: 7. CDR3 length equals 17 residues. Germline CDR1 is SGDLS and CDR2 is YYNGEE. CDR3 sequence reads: CASSLRGQGATNEKLFF. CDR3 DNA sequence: TGTGCCAGCAGCCTCAGAGGACAGGGGGCTACTAATGAAAAACTGTTTTTT.

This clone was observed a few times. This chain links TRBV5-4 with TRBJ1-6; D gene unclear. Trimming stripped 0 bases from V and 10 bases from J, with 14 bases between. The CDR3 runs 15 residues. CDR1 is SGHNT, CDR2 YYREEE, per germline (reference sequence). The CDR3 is CASSLAPGMRSPLHF. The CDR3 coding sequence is TGTGCCAGCAGCTTGGCCCCGGGGATGCGGTCACCCCTCCACTTT.

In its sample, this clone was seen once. The DNA of the CDR3 is TGTGCCAGCAGTGACTCAGGCACAGATACGCAGTATTTT. Translating gives CASSDSGTDTQYF. The chain employs TRBV2 and TRBJ2-3; D gene unclear. The CDR3 loop spans 13 amino acids. Germline CDR1 SNHLY, CDR2 FYNNEI. The V end lost 3 bases, the J end lost 1 base, and 5 bases lay between the germline ends.

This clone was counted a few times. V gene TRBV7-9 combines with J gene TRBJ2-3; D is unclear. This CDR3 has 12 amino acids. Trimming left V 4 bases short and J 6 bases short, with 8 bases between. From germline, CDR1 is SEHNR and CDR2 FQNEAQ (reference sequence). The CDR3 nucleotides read TGTGCCAGCAGCTCGCCCCGGGATACGCAGTATTTT. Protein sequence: CASSSPRDTQYF.

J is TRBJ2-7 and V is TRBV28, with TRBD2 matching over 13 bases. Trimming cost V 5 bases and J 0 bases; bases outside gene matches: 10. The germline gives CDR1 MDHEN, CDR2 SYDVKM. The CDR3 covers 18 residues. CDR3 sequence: CASSPGLAGAPSSYEQYF. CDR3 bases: TGTGCCAGCAGTCCAGGACTAGCGGGGGCACCTAGCTCCTACGAGCAGTACTTC. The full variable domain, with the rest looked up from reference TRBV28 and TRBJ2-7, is DVKVTQSSRYLVKRTGEKVFLECVQDMDHENMFWYRQDPGLGLRLIYFSYDVKMKEKGDIPEGYSVSREKKERFSLILESASTNQTSMYLCASSPGLAGAPSSYEQYFGPGTRLTVT.

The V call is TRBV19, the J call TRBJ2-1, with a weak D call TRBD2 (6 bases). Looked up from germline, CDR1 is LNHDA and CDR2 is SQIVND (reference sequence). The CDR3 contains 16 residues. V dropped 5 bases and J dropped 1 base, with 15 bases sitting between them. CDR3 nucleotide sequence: TGTGCCAGTAGTGAGACCGGGGGATTGTCCTACAATGAGCAGTTCTTC. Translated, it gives CASSETGGLSYNEQFF.

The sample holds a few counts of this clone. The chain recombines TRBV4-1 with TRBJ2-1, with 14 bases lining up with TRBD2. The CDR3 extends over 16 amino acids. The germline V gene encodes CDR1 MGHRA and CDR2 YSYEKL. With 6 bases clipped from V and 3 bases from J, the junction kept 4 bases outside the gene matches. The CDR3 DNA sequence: TGCGCCAGCAGAAAGGGGACTAGCGGGGGCTACAATGAGCAGTTCTTC. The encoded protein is CASRKGTSGGYNEQFF.

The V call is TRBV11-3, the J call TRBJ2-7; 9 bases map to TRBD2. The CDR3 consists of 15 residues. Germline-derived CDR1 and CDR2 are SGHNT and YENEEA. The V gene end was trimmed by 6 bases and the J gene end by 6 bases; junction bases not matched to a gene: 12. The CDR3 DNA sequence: TGTGCCAGCAGTCCCCGTTCTAGCGGGGCCACCGAGCAGTACTTC. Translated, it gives CASSPRSSGATEQYF.

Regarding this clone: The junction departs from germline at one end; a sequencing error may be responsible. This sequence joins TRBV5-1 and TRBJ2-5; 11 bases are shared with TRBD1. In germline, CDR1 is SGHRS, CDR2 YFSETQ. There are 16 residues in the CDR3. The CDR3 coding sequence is TGCGCCAGCAGTTTGGGCGGGACAGGGGGTATGGAGACCCAGTACTTC. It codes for CASSLGGTGGMETQYF.

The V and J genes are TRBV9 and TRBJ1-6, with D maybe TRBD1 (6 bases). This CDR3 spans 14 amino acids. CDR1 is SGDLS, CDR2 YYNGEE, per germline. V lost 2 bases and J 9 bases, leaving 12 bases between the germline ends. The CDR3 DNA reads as TGTGCCAGCAGCGTTACAGGGCACGGTTCACCCCTCCACTTT. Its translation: CASSVTGHGSPLHF.